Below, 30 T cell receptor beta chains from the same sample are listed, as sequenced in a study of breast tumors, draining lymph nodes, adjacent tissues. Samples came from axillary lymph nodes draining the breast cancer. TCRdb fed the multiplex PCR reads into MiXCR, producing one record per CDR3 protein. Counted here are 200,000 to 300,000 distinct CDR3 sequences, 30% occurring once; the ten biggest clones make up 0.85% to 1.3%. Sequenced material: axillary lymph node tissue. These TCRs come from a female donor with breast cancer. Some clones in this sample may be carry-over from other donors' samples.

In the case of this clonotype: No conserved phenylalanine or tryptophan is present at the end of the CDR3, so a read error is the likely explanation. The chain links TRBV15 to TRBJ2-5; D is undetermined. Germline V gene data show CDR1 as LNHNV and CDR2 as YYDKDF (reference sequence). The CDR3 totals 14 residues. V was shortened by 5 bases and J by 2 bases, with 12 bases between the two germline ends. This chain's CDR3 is CATSEARSQETQYS. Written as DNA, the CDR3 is TGTGCCACCAGCGAAGCCAGGTCGCAAGAGACCCAGTACTCC.

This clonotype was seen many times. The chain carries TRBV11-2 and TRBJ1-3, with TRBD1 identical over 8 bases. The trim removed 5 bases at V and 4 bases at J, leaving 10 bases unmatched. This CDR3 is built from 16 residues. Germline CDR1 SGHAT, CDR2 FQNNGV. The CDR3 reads CASSPGTGPLGNTIYF. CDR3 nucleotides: TGTGCCAGCAGCCCAGGGACAGGCCCCTTGGGAAACACCATATATTTT.

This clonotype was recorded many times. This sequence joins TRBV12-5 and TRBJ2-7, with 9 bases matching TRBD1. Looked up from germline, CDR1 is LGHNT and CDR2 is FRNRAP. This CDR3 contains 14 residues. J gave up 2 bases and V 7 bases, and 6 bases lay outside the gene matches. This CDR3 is CASAQGQGTYEQYF. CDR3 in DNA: TGTGCTAGTGCCCAGGGACAGGGAACCTACGAGCAGTACTTC.

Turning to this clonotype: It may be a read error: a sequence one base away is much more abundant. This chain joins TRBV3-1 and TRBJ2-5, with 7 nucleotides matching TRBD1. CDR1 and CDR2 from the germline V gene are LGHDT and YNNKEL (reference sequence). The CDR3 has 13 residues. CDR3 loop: CASSRQGVETQSF. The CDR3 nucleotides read TGTGCCAGCAGCCGACAGGGCGTCGAGACCCAGTCCTTC.

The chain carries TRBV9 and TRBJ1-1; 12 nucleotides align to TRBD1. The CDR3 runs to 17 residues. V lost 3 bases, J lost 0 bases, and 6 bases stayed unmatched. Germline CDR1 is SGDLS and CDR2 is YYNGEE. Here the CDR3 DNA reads TGTGCCAGCAGCGAACGAGGGACAGGGGGCCTGAACACTGAAGCTTTCTTT. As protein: CASSERGTGGLNTEAFF.

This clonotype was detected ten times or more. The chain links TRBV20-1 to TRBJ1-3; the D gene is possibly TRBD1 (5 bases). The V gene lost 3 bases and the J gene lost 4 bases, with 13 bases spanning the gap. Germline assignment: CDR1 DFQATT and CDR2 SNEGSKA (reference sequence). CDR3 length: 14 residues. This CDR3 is CSARGGHPGNTIYF. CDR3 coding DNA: TGCAGTGCTAGGGGGGGTCACCCCGGAAACACCATATATTTT.

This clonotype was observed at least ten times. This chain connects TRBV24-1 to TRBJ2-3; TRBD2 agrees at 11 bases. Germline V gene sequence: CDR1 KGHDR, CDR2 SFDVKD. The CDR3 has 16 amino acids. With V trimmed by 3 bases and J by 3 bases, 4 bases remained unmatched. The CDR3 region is CATSDETSGMTDTQYF. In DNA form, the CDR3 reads TGTGCCACCAGTGATGAGACTAGCGGGATGACAGATACGCAGTATTTT.

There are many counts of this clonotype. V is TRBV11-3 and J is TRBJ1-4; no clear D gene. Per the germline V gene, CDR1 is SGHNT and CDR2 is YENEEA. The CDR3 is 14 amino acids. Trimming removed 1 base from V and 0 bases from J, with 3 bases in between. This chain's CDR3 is CASSLGATNEKLFF. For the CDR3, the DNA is TGTGCCAGCAGCTTAGGGGCAACTAATGAAAAACTGTTTTTT. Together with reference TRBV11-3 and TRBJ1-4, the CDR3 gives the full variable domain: EAGVVQSPRYKIIEKKQPVAFWCNPISGHNTLYWYLQNLGQGPELLIRYENEEAVDDSQLPKDRFSAERLKGVDSTLKIQPAELGDSAVYLCASSLGATNEKLFFGSGTQLSVL.

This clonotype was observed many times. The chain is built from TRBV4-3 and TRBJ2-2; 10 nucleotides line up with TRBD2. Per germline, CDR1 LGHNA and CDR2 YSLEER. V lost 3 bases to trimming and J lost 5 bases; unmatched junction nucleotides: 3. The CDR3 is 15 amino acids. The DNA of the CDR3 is TGCGCCAGCAGCCAGGGACTAGCGAGGACCGGGGAGCTGTTTTTT. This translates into CASSQGLARTGELFF.

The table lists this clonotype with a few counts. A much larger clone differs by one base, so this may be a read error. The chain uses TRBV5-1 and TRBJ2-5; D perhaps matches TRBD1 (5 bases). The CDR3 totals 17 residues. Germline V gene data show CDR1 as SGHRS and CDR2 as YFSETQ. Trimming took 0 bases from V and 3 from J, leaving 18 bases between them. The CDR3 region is CASSLGMVRTLEETQYF. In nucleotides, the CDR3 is TGCGCCAGCAGCTTGGGGATGGTTAGGACATTGGAAGAGACCCAGTACTTC.

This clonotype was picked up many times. Here the CDR3 reads CATMDRVGSPLHF. Here the CDR3 DNA reads TGTGCCACGATGGACAGGGTTGGATCACCCCTCCACTTT. The chain is built from TRBV6-2 or TRBV6-3 and TRBJ1-6; 8 bases align to TRBD1. This CDR3 is built from 13 residues. Per the germline V gene, CDR1 is MNHEY and CDR2 is SVGEGT. The trim removed 10 bases at V and 10 bases at J, leaving 9 bases unmatched.

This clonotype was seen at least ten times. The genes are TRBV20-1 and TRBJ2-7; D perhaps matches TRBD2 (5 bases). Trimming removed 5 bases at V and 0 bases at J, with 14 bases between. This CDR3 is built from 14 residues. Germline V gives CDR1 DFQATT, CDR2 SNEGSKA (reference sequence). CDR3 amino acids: CSAREGFSSYEQYF. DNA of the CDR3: TGCAGTGCTCGGGAAGGGTTCAGCTCCTACGAGCAGTACTTC.

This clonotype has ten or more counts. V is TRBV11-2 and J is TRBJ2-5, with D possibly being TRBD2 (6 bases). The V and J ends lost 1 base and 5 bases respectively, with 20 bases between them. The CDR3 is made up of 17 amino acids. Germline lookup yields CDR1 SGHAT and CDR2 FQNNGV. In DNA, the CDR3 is TGTGCCAGCAGCTTAGGTGCTACTGGGACTCCGGAGGAGACCCAGTACTTC. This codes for CASSLGATGTPEETQYF.

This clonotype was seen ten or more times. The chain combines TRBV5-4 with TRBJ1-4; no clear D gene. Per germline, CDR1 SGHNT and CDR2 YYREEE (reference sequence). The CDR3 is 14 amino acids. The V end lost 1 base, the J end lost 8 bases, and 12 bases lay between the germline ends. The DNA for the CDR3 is TGTGCCAGCAGCTTGATGCTCTCGGGCGAAAAACTGTTTTTT. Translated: CASSLMLSGEKLFF. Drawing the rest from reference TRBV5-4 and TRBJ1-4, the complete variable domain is ETGVTQSPTHLIKTRGQQVTLRCSSQSGHNTVSWYQQALGQGPQFIFQYYREEENGRGNFPPRFSGLQFPNYSSELNVNALELDDSALYLCASSLMLSGEKLFFGSGTQLSVL.

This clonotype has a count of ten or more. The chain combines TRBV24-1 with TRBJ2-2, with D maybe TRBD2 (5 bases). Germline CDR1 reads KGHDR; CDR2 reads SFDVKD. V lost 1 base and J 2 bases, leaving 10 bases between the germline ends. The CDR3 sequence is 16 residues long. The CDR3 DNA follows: TGTGCCACCAGTGATTTTCGCGACTATAACACCGGGGAGCTGTTTTTT. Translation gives CATSDFRDYNTGELFF.

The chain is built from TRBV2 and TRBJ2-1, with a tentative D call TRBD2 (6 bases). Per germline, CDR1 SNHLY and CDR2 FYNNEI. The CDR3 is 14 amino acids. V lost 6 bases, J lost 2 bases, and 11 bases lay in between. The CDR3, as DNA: TGTGCCAGCAGCCCTAGCGCAACCTACAATGAGCAGTTCTTC. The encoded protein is CASSPSATYNEQFF.

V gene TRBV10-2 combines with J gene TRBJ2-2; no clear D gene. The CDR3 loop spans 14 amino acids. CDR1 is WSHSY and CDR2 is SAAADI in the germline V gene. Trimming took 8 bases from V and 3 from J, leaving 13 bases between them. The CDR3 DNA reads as TGCGCCAGCTTGACGATCAAGGACACCGGGGAGCTGTTTTTT. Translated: CASLTIKDTGELFF.

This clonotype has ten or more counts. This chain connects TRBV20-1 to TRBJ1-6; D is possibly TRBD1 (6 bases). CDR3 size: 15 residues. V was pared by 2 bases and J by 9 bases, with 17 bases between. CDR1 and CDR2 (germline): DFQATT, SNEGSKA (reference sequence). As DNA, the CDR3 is TGCAGTGCTAGAAAAGGGAAGGGGGTGACTTCACCCCTCCACTTT. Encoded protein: CSARKGKGVTSPLHF.

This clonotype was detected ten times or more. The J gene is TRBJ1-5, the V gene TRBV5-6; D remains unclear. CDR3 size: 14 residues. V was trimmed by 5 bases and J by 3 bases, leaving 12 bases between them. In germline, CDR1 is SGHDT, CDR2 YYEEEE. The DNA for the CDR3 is TGTGCCAGCAGTCCCGGGAGGGCCAATCAGCCCCAGCATTTT. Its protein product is CASSPGRANQPQHF.

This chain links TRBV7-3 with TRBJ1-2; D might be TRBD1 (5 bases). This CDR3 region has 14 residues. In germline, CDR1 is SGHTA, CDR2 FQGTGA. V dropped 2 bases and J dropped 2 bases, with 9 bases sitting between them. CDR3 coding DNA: TGTGCCAGCAGCTTACAGGGAATCAACTATGGCTACACCTTC. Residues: CASSLQGINYGYTF.

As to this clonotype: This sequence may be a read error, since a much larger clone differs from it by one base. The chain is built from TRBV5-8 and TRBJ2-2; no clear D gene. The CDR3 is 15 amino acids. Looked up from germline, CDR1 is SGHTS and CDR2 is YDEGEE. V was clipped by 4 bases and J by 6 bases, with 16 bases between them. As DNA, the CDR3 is TGTGCCAGCAGCCAAGATTCGTCGAGAGCCGGGGAGCTGTTTTTT. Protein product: CASSQDSSRAGELFF.

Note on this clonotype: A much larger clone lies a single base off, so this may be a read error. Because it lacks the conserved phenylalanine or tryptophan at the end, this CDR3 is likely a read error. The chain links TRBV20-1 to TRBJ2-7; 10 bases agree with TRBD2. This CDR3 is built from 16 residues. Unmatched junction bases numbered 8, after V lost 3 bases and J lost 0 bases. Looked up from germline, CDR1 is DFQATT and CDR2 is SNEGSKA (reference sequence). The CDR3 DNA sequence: TGCAGTGCTAGCCCCGCCTCTAGCGGGAGCTCCTACGAGCAGTACCTC. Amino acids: CSASPASSGSSYEQYL.

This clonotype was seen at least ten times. The CDR3 loop reads CASSLDRKETQYF. The CDR3 bases are TGTGCCAGCAGCTTAGATCGGAAAGAGACCCAGTACTTC. The J gene is TRBJ2-5, the V gene TRBV7-8; no clear D gene. With 1 base removed from V and 3 bases from J, the gap between germline ends came to 6 bases. Germline loops: CDR1 SGHVS, CDR2 FQNEAQ. The CDR3 extends over 13 amino acids.

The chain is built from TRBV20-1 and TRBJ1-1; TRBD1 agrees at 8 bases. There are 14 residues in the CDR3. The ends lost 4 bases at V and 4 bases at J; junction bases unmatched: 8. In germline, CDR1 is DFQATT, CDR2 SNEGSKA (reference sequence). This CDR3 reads CSATRTGRLTEAFF. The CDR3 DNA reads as TGCAGTGCTACTCGGACAGGGAGGCTCACTGAAGCTTTCTTT.

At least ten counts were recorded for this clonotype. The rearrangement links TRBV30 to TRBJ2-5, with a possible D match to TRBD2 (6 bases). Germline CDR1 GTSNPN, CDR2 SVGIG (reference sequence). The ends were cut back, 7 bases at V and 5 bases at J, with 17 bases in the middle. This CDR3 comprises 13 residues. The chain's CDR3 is CAYTPGVRETQYF. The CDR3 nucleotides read TGTGCCTACACCCCGGGAGTACGGGAGACCCAGTACTTC.

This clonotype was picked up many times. The CDR3 loop reads CAIKGTSGALEQYF. CDR3 nucleotide sequence: TGTGCCATCAAGGGGACTAGCGGCGCCCTCGAGCAGTACTTC. V and J are TRBV10-3 and TRBJ2-7, with 11 positions matching TRBD2. There are 14 residues in the CDR3. The V gene's germline CDR1 is ENHRY and CDR2 SYGVKD. V shed 7 bases, J shed 6 bases, and the junction held 8 bases outside the gene matches.

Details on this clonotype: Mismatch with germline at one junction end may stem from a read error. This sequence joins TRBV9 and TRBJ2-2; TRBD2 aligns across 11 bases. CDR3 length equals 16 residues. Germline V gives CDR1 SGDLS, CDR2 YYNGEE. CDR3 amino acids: CACSDGLAGRTGELFF. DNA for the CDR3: TGTGCCTGCAGCGACGGACTAGCGGGCCGCACCGGGGAGCTGTTTTTT.

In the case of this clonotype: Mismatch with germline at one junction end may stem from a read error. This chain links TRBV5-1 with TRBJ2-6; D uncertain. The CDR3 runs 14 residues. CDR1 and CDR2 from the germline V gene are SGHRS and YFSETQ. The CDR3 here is CASSLGPGANVLTF. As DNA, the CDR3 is TGTGCCAGCAGCTTAGGTCCTGGGGCCAACGTCCTGACTTTC.

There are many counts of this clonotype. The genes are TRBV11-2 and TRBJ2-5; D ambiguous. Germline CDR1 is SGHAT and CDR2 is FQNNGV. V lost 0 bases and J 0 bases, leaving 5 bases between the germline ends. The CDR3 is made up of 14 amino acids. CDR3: CASSLEAYQETQYF. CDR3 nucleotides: TGTGCCAGCAGCTTAGAAGCCTACCAAGAGACCCAGTACTTC.

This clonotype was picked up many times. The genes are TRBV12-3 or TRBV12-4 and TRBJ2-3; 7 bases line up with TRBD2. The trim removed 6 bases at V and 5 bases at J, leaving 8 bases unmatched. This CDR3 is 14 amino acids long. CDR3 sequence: CASSRGLVGDTQYF. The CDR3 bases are TGTGCCAGCAGCCGTGGACTAGTTGGAGATACGCAGTATTTT.